One and the same sample provided the 32 T cell receptor beta chains below, sequenced in a study of control samples from healthy donors and cancer patients. The assay was immunoSEQ multiplex PCR, and TCRdb's table has in-frame clones only and misses some. This table holds about 89,000 clones, about 85% found once. Sequencing was done on a sample of blood. These receptor sequences come from a middle-aged woman in good health.

The chain links TRBV4-3 to TRBJ1-2, with D possibly being TRBD1 (5 bases). The V and J ends lost 3 bases and 7 bases respectively, with 12 bases between them. The CDR3 has 13 residues. Germline CDR1 reads LGHNA; CDR2 reads YSLEER. This CDR3 is CASSHQGESGYTF. Here the CDR3 DNA reads TGCGCCAGCAGCCATCAGGGAGAGAGTGGCTACACCTTC.

The chain is built from TRBV5-6 and TRBJ1-3; D gene ambiguous. The CDR3 is 16 amino acids. Germline CDR1 reads SGHDT; CDR2 reads YYEEEE. V was clipped by 5 bases and J by 0 bases, with 15 bases between them. CDR3 loop: CASSSRDGYSGNTIYF. The CDR3 DNA is TGTGCCAGCAGTTCCAGAGACGGGTACTCTGGAAACACCATATATTTT.

V gene TRBV19 combines with J gene TRBJ1-5; tentative D call: TRBD1 (5 bases). Germline V lookup: CDR1 LNHDA, CDR2 SQIVND (reference sequence). CDR3 size: 14 residues. Trimming removed 3 bases at V and 5 bases at J, with 11 bases between. The CDR3 region is CASSIIRGDQPQHF. In DNA form, the CDR3 reads TGTGCCAGTAGTATCATCCGGGGGGATCAGCCCCAGCATTTT. Looking up the rest from reference TRBV19 and TRBJ1-5 gives the full variable domain: DGGITQSPKYLFRKEGQNVTLSCEQNLNHDAMYWYRQDPGQGLRLIYYSQIVNDFQKGDIAEGYSVSREKKESFPLTVTSAQKNPTAFYLCASSIIRGDQPQHFGDGTRLSIL.

In this sample, this clone turned up a few times. V and J are TRBV11-3 and TRBJ2-2; 8 nucleotides align to TRBD1. J gave up 8 bases and V 0 bases, and 2 bases lay outside the gene matches. The CDR3 loop spans 14 amino acids. Germline loops: CDR1 SGHNT, CDR2 YENEEA. CDR3 protein: CASSLDRGPGELFF. The DNA for the CDR3 is TGTGCCAGCAGCTTAGACAGGGGGCCGGGGGAGCTGTTTTTT.

V usage is TRBV4-3 and J usage is TRBJ2-3; 8 bases align to TRBD1. Germline values: CDR1 LGHNA, CDR2 YSLEER. With V trimmed by 4 bases and J by 1 base, 4 bases remained unmatched. The CDR3 covers 15 residues. CDR3 residues: CASSLTGGGTDTQYF. CDR3 coding DNA: TGCGCCAGCAGCCTCACAGGGGGAGGCACAGATACGCAGTATTTT.

The V gene is TRBV30, the J gene TRBJ1-4; TRBD1 is a possible D gene (6 bases). Trimming cost V 1 base and J 7 bases, with 16 bases left between them. CDR3 length: 15 residues. From germline, CDR1 is GTSNPN and CDR2 SVGIG (reference sequence). In DNA form, the CDR3 reads TGTGCCTGGAGTGGGGCCCCGGGACAAGGTGAAAAACTGTTTTTT. It yields the protein CAWSGAPGQGEKLFF.

V usage is TRBV3-1 (or the pseudogene TRBV3-2) and J usage is TRBJ1-2; no clear D. Trimming cost V 1 base and J 7 bases, with 7 bases left between them. This CDR3 region has 12 residues. Germline values: CDR1 LGHDT, CDR2 YNNKEL (reference sequence). CDR3 in amino acids: CASSQVPRGYTF. Here the CDR3 DNA reads TGTGCCAGCAGCCAAGTTCCCCGTGGCTACACCTTC.

The genes are TRBV6-2 or TRBV6-3 and TRBJ1-1; D not resolved. This CDR3 spans 15 amino acids. V lost 2 bases and J 4 bases, leaving 14 bases between the germline ends. The V gene's germline CDR1 is MNHEY and CDR2 SVGEGT. CDR3 residues: CASSYRRMRSTEAFF. CDR3 nucleotides: TGTGCCAGCAGTTACCGCCGTATGCGGAGCACTGAAGCTTTCTTT.

This clone was seen a few times. The chain employs TRBV6-5 and TRBJ1-6; D may be TRBD1 (5 bases). CDR3 length: 14 amino acids. Deletions cut 6 bases from V and 9 bases from J, with 15 bases between. CDR1 and CDR2 (germline): MNHEY, SVGAGI. The CDR3 coding sequence is TGTGCCAGCAGACCGACAGCGTTGGTTTCACCCCTCCACTTT. It specifies CASRPTALVSPLHF.

This chain's CDR3 is CAIRSGEMSYGYTF. In DNA form, the CDR3 reads TGTGCCATCAGATCAGGGGAAATGAGCTATGGCTACACCTTC. This chain connects TRBV10-3 to TRBJ1-2; TRBD1 is a possible D gene (6 bases). This CDR3 has 14 amino acids. V lost 6 bases, J lost 4 bases, and 15 bases lay in between. Germline values: CDR1 ENHRY, CDR2 SYGVKD.

This clone is a singleton in its sample. The chain uses TRBV5-1 and TRBJ2-2; no reliable D call. Trimming pared 0 bases from V and 3 bases from J, leaving 3 bases between. There are 13 residues in the CDR3. Germline CDR1 reads SGHRS; CDR2 reads YFSETQ. The chain's CDR3 is CASSLGYTGELFF. CDR3 coding DNA: TGCGCCAGCAGCTTGGGGTACACCGGGGAGCTGTTTTTT.

The chain recombines TRBV9 with TRBJ2-1; D may correspond to TRBD1 or TRBD2 (5 bases each). CDR3 length equals 14 residues. Germline lookup yields CDR1 SGDLS and CDR2 YYNGEE. Trimming took 3 bases from V and 6 from J, leaving 13 bases between them. In DNA, the CDR3 is TGTGCCAGCAGCGCCTCCCATGGGGGCAATGAGCAGTTCTTC. This gives the protein CASSASHGGNEQFF.

The chain carries TRBV29-1 and TRBJ1-1; 10 nucleotides match TRBD1. Germline loops: CDR1 SQVTM, CDR2 ANQGSEA. The CDR3 is 14 amino acids. V gave up 7 bases and J gave up 4 bases; unmatched junction bases: 9. In nucleotides, the CDR3 is TGCAGCGCAAAAAACCGGGACAGGGGCACTGAAGCTTTCTTT. It translates to CSAKNRDRGTEAFF.

This clone was counted a few times. This sequence joins TRBV3-1 (or the pseudogene TRBV3-2) and TRBJ1-5, with TRBD1 matching 7 bases. Germline-derived CDR1 and CDR2 are LGHDT and YNNKEL (reference sequence). This CDR3 is built from 16 residues. Trimming took 4 bases from V and 1 from J; bases not matched to a gene: 7. CDR3: CASSPKAQGSNQPQHF. CDR3 nucleotide sequence: TGTGCCAGCAGCCCGAAGGCACAGGGGAGCAATCAGCCCCAGCATTTT.

The CDR3 DNA sequence: TGCGCCAGCAGCCCTCGGTGGGCCGGGGGCCCCGGGGAGCTGTTTTTT. Translated: CASSPRWAGGPGELFF. The chain couples TRBV5-1 to TRBJ2-2; possibly TRBD1 or TRBD2 for D (6 bases each). The germline V gene has CDR1 SGHRS and CDR2 YFSETQ. Trimming shortened V by 4 bases and J by 6 bases, and 19 bases separated the two germline ends. CDR3 size: 16 residues. The entire variable domain, with the rest obtained from reference TRBV5-1 and TRBJ2-2, is as follows: KAGVTQTPRYLIKTRGQQVTLSCSPISGHRSVSWYQQTPGQGLQFLFEYFSETQRNKGNFPGRFSGRQFSNSRSEMNVSTLELGDSALYLCASSPRWAGGPGELFFGEGSRLTVL.

The gene calls are TRBV6-5 and TRBJ2-2; D is undetermined. Per the germline V gene, CDR1 is MNHEY and CDR2 is SVGAGI. CDR3 length equals 12 residues. V lost 5 bases and J lost 6, with 7 bases in between. For the CDR3, the DNA is TGTGCCAGCAGTCCAGTCGCCGGGGAGCTGTTTTTT. This codes for CASSPVAGELFF.

The chain joins TRBV7-9 to TRBJ1-1; tentative D call: TRBD1 (6 bases). V was cut by 5 bases and J by 3 bases, with 16 bases left in between. Germline lookup yields CDR1 SEHNR and CDR2 FQNEAQ (reference sequence). The CDR3 sequence is 15 residues long. CDR3 sequence: CASSPGGGGYTEAFF. CDR3 bases: TGTGCCAGCAGCCCCGGAGGGGGGGGGTACACTGAAGCTTTCTTT.

In its sample, this clone was seen a few times. The chain has TRBV5-6 and TRBJ1-3; D unresolved. The CDR3 loop spans 15 amino acids. The V gene's germline CDR1 is SGHDT and CDR2 YYEEEE. Trimming pared 4 bases from V and 0 bases from J, leaving 11 bases between. CDR3 loop: CASSAGVHSGNTIYF. The CDR3 DNA reads TGTGCCAGCAGCGCTGGGGTGCACTCTGGAAACACCATATATTTT.

This chain connects TRBV2 to TRBJ2-5, with D possibly being TRBD1 (6 bases). Germline V CDR1 and CDR2: SNHLY, FYNNEI. The length of the CDR3 is 12 residues. V lost 8 bases and J lost 4, with 11 bases in between. The CDR3 spells CASGQSRETQYF. CDR3 nucleotides: TGTGCCAGCGGACAGTCCCGAGAGACCCAGTACTTC.

V is TRBV19 and J is TRBJ2-1; D is perhaps TRBD2 (6 bases). CDR3 length: 15 amino acids. CDR1 LNHDA and CDR2 SQIVND come from the germline V gene (reference sequence). Trimming shortened V by 6 bases and J by 2 bases, and 14 bases separated the two germline ends. CDR3 sequence: CASRTDGGTYNEQFF. As DNA, the CDR3 is TGTGCCAGTAGAACAGACGGGGGAACCTACAATGAGCAGTTCTTC.

The chain uses TRBV7-6 and TRBJ1-4; no clear D. This CDR3 comprises 14 residues. Germline loops: CDR1 SGHVS, CDR2 FNYEAQ. V shed 5 bases and J shed 5 bases, with 12 bases lying between them. CDR3 region: CASSPDIGNEKLFF. As DNA, the CDR3 is TGTGCCAGCAGCCCCGATATTGGGAATGAAAAACTGTTTTTT. Full variable domain (missing parts from reference TRBV7-6 and TRBJ1-4): GAGVSQSPRYKVTKRGQDVALRCDPISGHVSLYWYRQALGQGPEFLTYFNYEAQQDKSGLPNDRFSAERPEGSISTLTIQRTEQRDSAMYRCASSPDIGNEKLFFGSGTQLSVL.

This rearrangement joins TRBV12-3 or TRBV12-4 to TRBJ2-7, with unresolved D. CDR3 length: 12 residues. With 6 bases removed from V and 2 bases from J, the gap between germline ends came to 8 bases. The CDR3 here is CASSRQAYEQYF. The CDR3 DNA sequence: TGTGCCAGCAGCAGACAAGCCTACGAGCAGTACTTC.

V usage is TRBV5-5 and J usage is TRBJ1-4; the match to TRBD1 covers 7 bases. V dropped 2 bases and J dropped 2; count of bases not matched to a gene: 6. There are 16 residues in the CDR3. Germline CDR1 SGHKS, CDR2 YYEKEE (reference sequence). CDR3 loop: CASSLRPTGTNEKLFF. CDR3 DNA sequence: TGTGCCAGCAGCTTAAGGCCGACAGGGACTAATGAAAAACTGTTTTTT.

This sequence joins TRBV4-1 and TRBJ2-7, with D perhaps given as TRBD1 or TRBD2 (6 bases each). This CDR3 is 15 amino acids long. Trimming pared 1 base from V and 2 bases from J, leaving 12 bases between. Germline CDR1 reads MGHRA; CDR2 reads YSYEKL. The CDR3 loop is CASSQGWGATYEQYF. CDR3 DNA: TGCGCCAGCAGCCAAGGGTGGGGGGCCACCTACGAGCAGTACTTC.

This clone was detected a few times. V gene TRBV2 combines with J gene TRBJ2-2, with a possible D match to TRBD1 (5 bases). The CDR3 is 15 residues long. Germline V gives CDR1 SNHLY, CDR2 FYNNEI. Deletions cut 4 bases from V and 3 bases from J, with 12 bases between. CDR3 residues: CASSVVQGYTGELFF. DNA for the CDR3: TGTGCCAGCAGTGTTGTCCAGGGTTACACCGGGGAGCTGTTTTTT. The entire variable domain, with the rest obtained from reference TRBV2 and TRBJ2-2, is as follows: EPEVTQTPSHQVTQMGQEVILRCVPISNHLYFYWYRQILGQKVEFLVSFYNNEISEKSEIFDDQFSVERPDGSNFTLKIRSTKLEDSAMYFCASSVVQGYTGELFFGEGSRLTVL.

The chain is built from TRBV7-3 and TRBJ2-1; D uncertain. The CDR3 covers 13 residues. CDR1 and CDR2 (germline): SGHTA, FQGTGA. V shed 2 bases and J shed 9 bases, with 11 bases lying between them. The CDR3 protein is CASSLSAFTEQFF. The CDR3 DNA follows: TGTGCCAGCAGCTTATCGGCTTTTACTGAGCAGTTCTTC.

The chain links TRBV3-1 (or the pseudogene TRBV3-2) to TRBJ2-5; TRBD2 agrees at 7 bases. Looked up from germline, CDR1 is LGHDT and CDR2 is YNNKEL (reference sequence). The CDR3 sequence is 16 residues long. V shed 0 bases and J 6 bases; nucleotides not matched to a gene: 10. The CDR3 DNA reads as TGTGCCAGCAGCCAAGAGGGCGGGGGAATAGGAAAGACCCAGTACTTC. Residues: CASSQEGGGIGKTQYF.

V usage is TRBV3-1 (or the pseudogene TRBV3-2) and J usage is TRBJ1-2, with a possible D match to TRBD1 (6 bases). Germline V lookup: CDR1 LGHDT, CDR2 YNNKEL (reference sequence). V gave up 0 bases and J gave up 8 bases, with 16 bases separating them. This CDR3 spans 15 amino acids. CDR3 sequence reads: CASSQDLRQATGYTF. The CDR3 bases are TGTGCCAGCAGCCAAGATCTGAGACAGGCGACGGGCTACACCTTC.

The gene calls are TRBV24-1 and TRBJ1-1; 8 positions agree with TRBD1. CDR3 length equals 14 residues. V lost 4 bases, J lost 4 bases, and 4 bases stayed unmatched. In germline, CDR1 is KGHDR, CDR2 SFDVKD. The CDR3 spells CATSDSGGGTEAFF. Here the CDR3 DNA reads TGTGCCACCAGTGACTCAGGGGGCGGCACTGAAGCTTTCTTT.

For the CDR3, the DNA is TGTGCCAGCAGTCTTGAGTTCGCCGGGTCACCCCTCCACTTT. Translation gives CASSLEFAGSPLHF. The chain links TRBV6-4 to TRBJ1-6; D ambiguous. The V gene lost 5 bases and the J gene lost 10 bases, with 15 bases spanning the gap. Looked up from germline, CDR1 is MRHNA and CDR2 is SNTAGT. The CDR3 contains 14 residues.

This clone has only a few counts. This chain uses TRBV19 with TRBJ1-5, with TRBD1 matching 8 bases. Trimming at V came to 4 bases and at J to 6 bases, leaving 2 bases not matched to a gene. CDR1 is LNHDA, CDR2 SQIVND, per germline (reference sequence). The CDR3 extends over 13 amino acids. The DNA of the CDR3 is TGTGCCAGTAGTACCGGACAGGGTCAGCCCCAGCATTTT. This sequence encodes CASSTGQGQPQHF.

J is TRBJ2-2 and V is TRBV18; 7 bases fit TRBD1. Germline CDR1 is KGHSH and CDR2 is LQKENI. Losses at the gene ends were 3 bases for V and 6 bases for J; bases not matched to a gene: 1. The CDR3 loop spans 13 amino acids. The CDR3: CASSPTGPGELFF. The CDR3 DNA reads TGTGCCAGCTCACCGACAGGGCCCGGGGAGCTGTTTTTT.